Ten or more counts support the clone carrying this T cell receptor beta chain. This sample is part of a study of T-cell reconstitution after alpha-beta-depleted transplantation in children. Unique molecular identifiers tagged the TCRbeta library. TCRdb re-called the PCR reads through MiXCR, storing one row per CDR3 protein. Seen here are around 200,000 distinct CDR3 sequences, over 5.5% observed once, and the top ten hold about 2.9%. The V and J ends lost 6 bases and 3 bases respectively, with 15 bases between them. CDR3 size: 15 residues. CDR1 MNHEY and CDR2 SVGAGI come from the germline V gene. The specimen was PBMCs from the stem cell graft donor, collected from the stem cell graft. The chain recombines TRBV6-5 with TRBJ1-5, with unresolved D. The source is a human donor who donated a stem cell graft to a child with Wiskott-Aldrich syndrome. CDR3 loop: CASRSPAVINQPQHF. The CDR3 coding sequence is TGTGCCAGCAGATCACCGGCAGTTATCAATCAGCCCCAGCATTTT.